These 9 T cell receptor beta chains came from one sample sequenced in a study of tumour-infiltrating T cells in Burkitt lymphoma. Sequencing was performed with immunoSEQ multiplex PCR; in TCRdb, only in-frame clones are kept and a portion is missing. The data show more than 40,000 clones, more than 25% seen once. Sequencing input: tumor tissue. All receptors come from a human donor with Burkitt lymphoma.

This sequence joins TRBV6-5 and TRBJ1-2, with D maybe TRBD1 (5 bases). V was clipped by 2 bases and J by 8 bases, with 15 bases between them. Germline lookup yields CDR1 MNHEY and CDR2 SVGAGI. The CDR3 runs to 14 residues. The CDR3 bases are TGTGCCAGCAGTTACCTCACCCGGGGGTACGGCTACACCTTC. Amino acids: CASSYLTRGYGYTF.

The gene calls are TRBV19 and TRBJ2-2; 9 nucleotides agree with TRBD1. The CDR3 sequence is 14 residues long. Germline CDR1 is LNHDA and CDR2 is SQIVND (reference sequence). The ends lost 8 bases at V and 3 bases at J; junction bases unmatched: 4. The CDR3 protein is CASVDRGDTGELFF. CDR3 nucleotides: TGTGCCAGTGTCGACAGGGGGGACACCGGGGAGCTGTTTTTT.

V usage is TRBV5-1 and J usage is TRBJ2-2, with D perhaps assigned TRBD1 or TRBD2 (7 bases each). The CDR3 runs 14 residues. Germline CDR1 and CDR2: SGHRS and YFSETQ. V was cut by 10 bases and J by 3 bases, with 16 bases left in between. The CDR3 bases are TGCGCCTGCAAGCAGGGGGGGGACACCGGGGAGCTGTTTTTT. Its protein is CACKQGGDTGELFF.

This clone is labeled medium-sized. The J gene is TRBJ2-7, the V gene TRBV10-3; D gene unclear. Trimming shortened V by 4 bases and J by 0 bases, and 7 bases separated the two germline ends. CDR3 size: 13 residues. The germline CDR1 and CDR2 sequences are ENHRY and SYGVKD. Written as DNA, the CDR3 is TGTGCCATCAGTGGACGTAGCTCCTACGAGCAGTACTTC. Its protein product is CAISGRSSYEQYF.

Here the CDR3 reads CSVGVRGTEAFF. CDR3 bases: TGCAGCGTTGGCGTCCGGGGGACTGAAGCTTTCTTT. This chain uses TRBV29-1 with TRBJ1-1; D possibly corresponds to TRBD1 (5 bases). The CDR3 has 12 residues. V lost 4 bases and J 5 bases, leaving 11 bases between the germline ends. Per the germline V gene, CDR1 is SQVTM and CDR2 is ANQGSEA.

This clone was observed a handful of times. Here the CDR3 reads CASRASGAPGYNEQFF. DNA of the CDR3: TGTGCCAGCAGGGCTAGCGGGGCCCCGGGGTACAATGAGCAGTTCTTC. V gene TRBV2 combines with J gene TRBJ2-1; 9 nucleotides line up with TRBD2. J gave up 4 bases and V 6 bases, and 10 bases lay outside the gene matches. This CDR3 contains 16 residues. The germline V gene has CDR1 SNHLY and CDR2 FYNNEI.

This sequence joins TRBV12-5 and TRBJ2-2; unclear D gene. V lost 2 bases and J 6 bases, leaving 7 bases between the germline ends. Germline loops: CDR1 LGHNT, CDR2 FRNRAP. The CDR3 loop spans 13 amino acids. DNA for the CDR3: TGTGCTAGTGGTTTGAATTGGTCCGGGGAGCTGTTTTTT. Protein sequence: CASGLNWSGELFF.

The rearrangement joins TRBV28 to TRBJ2-5; D is ambiguous. V was clipped by 3 bases and J by 2 bases, with 13 bases between them. The CDR3 extends over 15 amino acids. The germline CDR1 and CDR2 sequences are MDHEN and SYDVKM. The CDR3 DNA is TGTGCCAGCAGTTTGAGTGGCACCCGGCAAGAGACCCAGTACTTC. It is translated as CASSLSGTRQETQYF.

The CDR3 protein is CASSLGGGRYSYEQYF. The CDR3 DNA reads as TGTGCCAGCAGCTTAGGGGGCGGGAGGTACTCCTACGAGCAGTACTTC. V is TRBV7-2 and J is TRBJ2-7, with 8 nucleotides matching TRBD2. V dropped 1 base and J dropped 0; count of bases not matched to a gene: 5. The CDR3 runs 16 residues. Germline values: CDR1 SGHTA, CDR2 FQGNSA.